One and the same sample provided the 17 T cell receptor beta chains below, sequenced in a study of T cell repertoires in cytomegalovirus infection. TCRdb itself ran the reads through MiXCR, one entry per CDR3 protein. The data hold fewer than 200,000 distinct CDR3 sequences, with 14% observed a single time. Sequencing was carried out using PBMCs. The receptors were gathered from a human donor in good health (CMV status not recorded). Some clones in this sample may be carry-over from other donors' samples.

This clonotype turned up a few times. CDR3: CASSQSGFYGYTF. Here the CDR3 DNA reads TGTGCCAGCAGCCAGTCAGGGTTCTATGGCTACACCTTC. This chain connects TRBV14 to TRBJ1-2; D perhaps matches TRBD1 (5 bases). Germline CDR1 reads SGHDN; CDR2 reads FVKESK. CDR3 length: 13 residues. Trimming left V 3 bases short and J 4 bases short, with 9 bases between. The whole variable domain, filled in from reference TRBV14 and TRBJ1-2, reads EAGVTQFPSHSVIEKGQTVTLRCDPISGHDNLYWYRRVMGKEIKFLLHFVKESKQDESGMPNNRFLAERTGGTYSTLKVQPAELEDSGVYFCASSQSGFYGYTFGSGTRLTVV.

This clonotype was seen many times. The V call is TRBV7-3, the J call TRBJ1-2; D not certain. V lost 5 bases, J lost 2 bases, and 9 bases lay in between. CDR1 is SGHTA, CDR2 FQGTGA, per germline. CDR3 size: 13 residues. The CDR3 nucleotides read TGTGCCAGCAGCCCCTCGGGAAACTATGGCTACACCTTC. Translating it yields CASSPSGNYGYTF.

This clonotype was detected many times. V gene TRBV7-2 combines with J gene TRBJ2-7; TRBD2 matches 8 bases. CDR1 and CDR2 (germline): SGHTA, FQGNSA. There are 16 residues in the CDR3. Germline trimming cut 4 bases from V and 0 bases from J; bases unmatched to any gene: 8. CDR3 residues: CASSSRAGVGSYEQYF. Written as DNA, the CDR3 is TGTGCCAGCAGCTCTCGAGCGGGAGTAGGCTCCTACGAGCAGTACTTC.

The chain has TRBV10-3 and TRBJ2-3; D uncertain. The CDR3 contains 13 residues. CDR1 is ENHRY and CDR2 is SYGVKD in the germline V gene. Trimming removed 3 bases at V and 4 bases at J, with 8 bases between. The DNA of the CDR3 is TGTGCCATCAGTGACCGACCCTCAGATACGCAGTATTTT. This encodes CAISDRPSDTQYF.

The chain employs TRBV20-1 and TRBJ2-3, with D possibly being TRBD2 (6 bases). Germline V gene sequence: CDR1 DFQATT, CDR2 SNEGSKA (reference sequence). Between the trimmed V and J ends, which lost 3 bases and 0 bases, there was a span of 13 bases. CDR3 length equals 15 residues. The CDR3 is CSASSLAASTDTQYF. The CDR3 DNA reads as TGCAGTGCTAGTTCGTTAGCGGCTAGCACAGATACGCAGTATTTT.

V gene TRBV14 combines with J gene TRBJ1-1; D unresolved. This CDR3 is built from 15 residues. Germline CDR1 SGHDN, CDR2 FVKESK. V was clipped by 1 base and J by 0 bases, with 9 bases between them. The CDR3 region has the DNA TGTGCCAGCAGCCAAGGGGCAGGATTGAACACTGAAGCTTTCTTT. It specifies CASSQGAGLNTEAFF. The full variable domain, with the rest looked up from reference TRBV14 and TRBJ1-1, is EAGVTQFPSHSVIEKGQTVTLRCDPISGHDNLYWYRRVMGKEIKFLLHFVKESKQDESGMPNNRFLAERTGGTYSTLKVQPAELEDSGVYFCASSQGAGLNTEAFFGQGTRLTVV.

At least ten counts were recorded for this clonotype. The gene calls are TRBV6-6 and TRBJ1-2; TRBD1 aligns across 7 bases. The germline V gene encodes CDR1 MNHNY and CDR2 SVGAGI (reference sequence). Trimming at V came to 0 bases and at J to 6 bases, leaving 10 bases not matched to a gene. The CDR3 totals 16 residues. This CDR3 is CASSYSSSTGNNGYTF. In DNA, the CDR3 is TGTGCCAGCAGTTACTCTAGCTCGACAGGGAATAATGGCTACACCTTC.

This clonotype came up a few times. The chain employs TRBV20-1 and TRBJ1-5, with D maybe TRBD1 (6 bases). There are 14 residues in the CDR3. V gave up 2 bases and J gave up 1 base, with 9 bases separating them. CDR1 and CDR2 from the germline V gene are DFQATT and SNEGSKA (reference sequence). The CDR3 nucleotides read TGCAGTGCTAGAAAGGGGGGGAGCAATCAGCCCCAGCATTTT. Translated: CSARKGGSNQPQHF.

This clonotype has more than one count but fewer than ten. CDR3 nucleotides: TGTGCCAGCAGCTTGGTCCCGGGACTAGATGTAAGCGAGCAGTACTTC. It yields the protein CASSLVPGLDVSEQYF. The rearrangement uses TRBV5-5 and TRBJ2-7; the match to TRBD2 covers 8 bases. Germline values: CDR1 SGHKS, CDR2 YYEKEE (reference sequence). The V and J ends lost 0 bases and 6 bases, in that order; junction bases with no gene match: 11. This CDR3 spans 16 amino acids.

This clonotype was recorded many times. J is TRBJ1-6 and V is TRBV25-1; unclear D gene. V gave up 0 bases and J gave up 9 bases, with 9 bases separating them. From germline, CDR1 is MGHDK and CDR2 SYGVNS. The CDR3 loop spans 14 amino acids. The CDR3 coding sequence is TGTGCCAGCAGTGAATACATCGCGGCTTCACCCCTCCACTTT. Its translation: CASSEYIAASPLHF.

The J gene is TRBJ1-1, the V gene TRBV5-5; D unclear. The CDR3 has 11 residues. V dropped 4 bases and J dropped 6 bases, with 7 bases sitting between them. Germline V gene sequence: CDR1 SGHKS, CDR2 YYEKEE (reference sequence). The CDR3 nucleotides are TGTGCCAGCAGCCCTCAATCTGAAGCTTTCTTT. This codes for CASSPQSEAFF.

The chain links TRBV5-4 to TRBJ1-2; D unclear. V was shortened by 4 bases and J by 0 bases, with 10 bases between the two germline ends. The germline V gene has CDR1 SGHNT and CDR2 YYREEE (reference sequence). This CDR3 spans 14 amino acids. The CDR3 DNA reads as TGTGCCAGCAGCATTGGACGGACTAACTATGGCTACACCTTC. It specifies CASSIGRTNYGYTF.

This clonotype was seen a few times. The chain combines TRBV29-1 with TRBJ2-1; possible D gene TRBD1, 8 bases. CDR1 is SQVTM and CDR2 is ANQGSEA in the germline V gene. Deletions cut 6 bases from V and 7 bases from J, with 16 bases between. This CDR3 region has 13 residues. The CDR3 here is CSVHTGGGNEQFF. The CDR3 DNA sequence: TGCAGCGTCCACACAGGGGGGGGGAATGAGCAGTTCTTC.

This CDR3 reads CASSGGPGLGGYTF. CDR3 nucleotides: TGTGCCAGCAGCGGAGGTCCGGGGCTGGGGGGCTACACCTTC. The chain recombines TRBV7-2 with TRBJ1-2, with a weak D call TRBD1 (5 bases). CDR1 SGHTA and CDR2 FQGNSA come from the germline V gene. The CDR3 has 14 amino acids. Trimming cost V 5 bases and J 8 bases, with 18 bases left between them.

This clonotype has ten or more counts. The V gene is TRBV4-2, the J gene TRBJ2-5; D not resolved. V dropped 1 base and J dropped 5 bases, with 11 bases sitting between them. This CDR3 region has 14 residues. From germline, CDR1 is LGHNA and CDR2 YNFKEQ. DNA for the CDR3: TGTGCCAGCAGCCAAGGGCCCCTAGGGGAGACCCAGTACTTC. It specifies CASSQGPLGETQYF.

At least ten counts were recorded for this clonotype. The chain has TRBV27 and TRBJ1-1; D not resolved. The germline V and J ends were trimmed by 2 bases and 6 bases, with 10 bases remaining between them. The CDR3 totals 13 residues. Germline lookup yields CDR1 MNHEY and CDR2 SMNVEV (reference sequence). The CDR3 is CASSLTDEAEAFF. CDR3 coding DNA: TGTGCCAGCAGTTTAACCGATGAGGCTGAAGCTTTCTTT.

This sequence joins TRBV2 and TRBJ2-7; possibly TRBD2 for D (6 bases). The CDR3 sequence is 11 residues long. Between the trimmed V and J ends, which lost 5 bases and 6 bases, there was a span of 8 bases. The V gene's germline CDR1 is SNHLY and CDR2 FYNNEI. CDR3 loop: CASSRGVEQYF. The CDR3 bases are TGTGCCAGCAGTCGCGGGGTCGAGCAGTACTTC.